A single sample gave rise to the 14 T cell receptor beta chains below, sequenced in a study of blood T cells in healthy people across ages. Primers used in a second PCR of about 7 to 12 cycles were a sample-barcoded 5' primer and a J-beta primer mix. TCRdb reprocessed the 5' RACE reads via MiXCR and lists one record per CDR3 protein. The data show around 990,000 distinct CDR3 sequences, 35% to 40% seen once. The sequencing sample was made of blood. Receptor source: a man aged 18 to 29 in good health.

This clonotype was counted a few times. The V and J genes are TRBV12-3 or TRBV12-4 and TRBJ1-2; no firm D call. This CDR3 comprises 16 residues. V was shortened by 4 bases and J by 2 bases, with 17 bases between the two germline ends. The CDR3 protein is CASSWAGAGKNYGYTF. The CDR3 DNA reads TGTGCCAGCAGTTGGGCAGGAGCGGGGAAAAACTATGGCTACACCTTC.

V and J are TRBV7-9 and TRBJ1-1; 9 nucleotides align to TRBD1. Germline V gene data show CDR1 as SEHNR and CDR2 as FQNEAQ (reference sequence). The J segment lost 0 bases and the V segment lost 1 base, leaving 9 bases of the junction unmatched. The CDR3 covers 18 residues. CDR3 sequence reads: CASSLGSGTGTMNTEAFF. In DNA form, the CDR3 reads TGTGCCAGCAGCTTAGGATCCGGGACAGGGACCATGAACACTGAAGCTTTCTTT.

V is TRBV7-9 and J is TRBJ1-6, with 7 bases lining up with TRBD1. This CDR3 comprises 17 residues. CDR1 SEHNR and CDR2 FQNEAQ come from the germline V gene (reference sequence). V lost 5 bases and J lost 0; bases outside the gene matches: 7. Written as DNA, the CDR3 is TGTGCCAGCAGCCTTTGGCAGGGGGTCTCCTATAATTCACCCCTCCACTTT. Translating gives CASSLWQGVSYNSPLHF. The whole variable domain, remainder taken from reference TRBV7-9 and TRBJ1-6, is DTGVSQNPRHKITKRGQNVTFRCDPISEHNRLYWYRQTLGQGPEFLTYFQNEAQLEKSRLLSDRFSAERPKGSFSTLEIQRTEQGDSAMYLCASSLWQGVSYNSPLHFGNGTRLTVT.

The chain's CDR3 is CSAREATATDTQYF. In DNA, the CDR3 is TGCAGTGCTAGAGAGGCGACAGCCACAGATACGCAGTATTTT. This chain uses TRBV20-1 with TRBJ2-3; D may be TRBD1 (5 bases). Germline values: CDR1 DFQATT, CDR2 SNEGSKA (reference sequence). The ends were cut back, 0 bases at V and 2 bases at J, with 9 bases in the middle. The CDR3 has 14 residues.

This clonotype has only a few counts. The chain joins TRBV5-1 to TRBJ2-2, with D perhaps TRBD1 (6 bases). Germline V gene lookup returns CDR1 SGHRS and CDR2 YFSETQ. The CDR3 spans 16 residues. V was pared by 1 base and J by 1 base, with 11 bases between. The CDR3 nucleotides are TGCGCCAGCAGCTTGCTCCCAGGGGAGAACACCGGGGAGCTGTTTTTT. Its translation is CASSLLPGENTGELFF.

In regard to this clonotype: It may be a read error: a sequence one base away is much more abundant. This chain connects TRBV20-1 to TRBJ2-5; D unresolved. CDR1 is DFQATT, CDR2 SNEGSKA, per germline (reference sequence). This CDR3 has 16 amino acids. The CDR3 spells CSATRPVRVWQETRYF. The DNA for the CDR3 is TGCAGTGCTACAAGACCGGTGAGAGTTTGGCAAGAGACCCGGTACTTC.

Turning to this clonotype: One junction end does not reproduce the germline sequence, and a read error may be involved. V usage is TRBV20-1 and J usage is TRBJ2-1; TRBD1 might be the D (5 bases). The germline gives CDR1 DFQATT, CDR2 SNEGSKA (reference sequence). The CDR3 is 15 amino acids. The CDR3 spells CSARGRQGSYKEQFF. The CDR3 DNA reads TGCAGTGCTAGAGGAAGGCAGGGCTCCTACAAGGAGCAGTTCTTC.

This clonotype was detected once. V gene TRBV2 combines with J gene TRBJ1-5, with D possibly being TRBD1 (5 bases). Germline values: CDR1 SNHLY, CDR2 FYNNEI. Between the trimmed V and J ends, which lost 7 bases and 2 bases, there was a span of 15 bases. The CDR3 totals 15 residues. Here the CDR3 DNA reads TGTGCCAGCATGGGGGAGACAGTCCGCAATCAGCCCCAGCATTTT. Its protein is CASMGETVRNQPQHF.

V gene TRBV12-3 or TRBV12-4 combines with J gene TRBJ2-7; D is undetermined. The CDR3 length is 13 residues. Trimming took off 3 bases at V and 2 bases at J, with 8 bases between the two ends. The CDR3 DNA reads as TGTGCCAGCAGTTTTCAGGACCCCTACGAGCAGTACTTC. Translated, it gives CASSFQDPYEQYF.

The chain combines TRBV28 with TRBJ1-1; possibly TRBD1 for D (5 bases). This CDR3 has 13 residues. From germline, CDR1 is MDHEN and CDR2 SYDVKM. V was clipped by 7 bases and J by 6 bases, with 15 bases between them. The CDR3 DNA is TGTGCCAGCACCAGGGAATCTATTGCTGAAGCTTTCTTT. This sequence encodes CASTRESIAEAFF.

The V and J genes are TRBV5-1 and TRBJ1-1; D might be TRBD1 (6 bases). The CDR3 sequence is 13 residues long. Trimming cost V 6 bases and J 4 bases, with 13 bases left between them. CDR1 is SGHRS, CDR2 YFSETQ, per germline. CDR3 DNA sequence: TGCGCCAGCACGAGTGGCAGGGGCACTGAAGCTTTCTTT. Translating it yields CASTSGRGTEAFF.

The chain combines TRBV2 with TRBJ2-1, with TRBD1 matching 8 bases. Germline V CDR1 and CDR2: SNHLY, FYNNEI. V shed 6 bases and J 2 bases; nucleotides not matched to a gene: 6. This CDR3 is built from 15 residues. The CDR3 here is CASRLTTGAYNEQFF. CDR3 nucleotide sequence: TGTGCCAGCAGGCTGACGACAGGGGCCTACAATGAGCAGTTCTTC. Filled out from reference TRBV2 and TRBJ2-1, the complete variable domain reads EPEVTQTPSHQVTQMGQEVILRCVPISNHLYFYWYRQILGQKVEFLVSFYNNEISEKSEIFDDQFSVERPDGSNFTLKIRSTKLEDSAMYFCASRLTTGAYNEQFFGPGTRLTVL.

This clonotype has more than one count but fewer than ten. This sequence joins TRBV28 and TRBJ1-2; D unresolved. Germline CDR1 is MDHEN and CDR2 is SYDVKM. With 3 bases removed from V and 8 bases from J, the gap between germline ends came to 10 bases. The CDR3 consists of 12 residues. The CDR3 here is CASSFSLGGYTF. DNA for the CDR3: TGTGCCAGCAGTTTCAGTTTGGGGGGCTACACCTTC.

V usage is TRBV29-1 and J usage is TRBJ1-1, with 7 bases aligning to TRBD1. The V segment lost 6 bases and the J segment 11 bases; nucleotides outside the gene matches: 12. The CDR3 has 12 residues. CDR1 SQVTM and CDR2 ANQGSEA come from the germline V gene. The CDR3 DNA is TGCAGCGTATCCGACTCAGGGGGTTTCGCTTTCTTT. Protein: CSVSDSGGFAFF.